The entry that follows covers one TCR beta chain sequence. This specimen belongs to a study of OX40 agonist ivuxolimab in advanced cancers. Systemic immunosuppression or a history of autoimmune disease excluded patients. Here immunoSEQ multiplex PCR was the method, and the copy in TCRdb shows in-frame clones only, minus some. This table holds about 20,000 clones, 86% found once. Germline V gene data show CDR1 as SGHKS and CDR2 as YYEKEE (reference sequence). This CDR3 spans 14 amino acids. Trimming cost V 3 bases and J 7 bases, with 14 bases left between them. The specimen comprised CD4+ or CD8+ T cells sorted from blood, sampled in a trial of the OX40 agonist ivuxolimab. The sequence came from an adult with an advanced solid tumor such as melanoma, head and neck, liver or kidney cancer. This chain joins TRBV5-5 and TRBJ2-1; D not certain. CDR3 amino acids: CASSSLAVGNEQFF. The CDR3, as DNA: TGTGCCAGCAGCTCCTTGGCGGTTGGGAATGAGCAGTTCTTC.